This T cell receptor beta chain was profiled in a study of T cell responses to AZD1222 COVID-19 vaccine (dated by TCRdb to the early 2020s). Broadly, across the study: A total of just over 230 trial participants underwent TCR sequencing, of whom some 210 received two doses of AZD1222 and 26 received two doses of the MenACWY control vaccine. Trial participants were enrolled by age into subgroups of 18-55, 56-69 and 70-plus years, and around 150, 28 and 57 TCR-sequenced participants, respectively, were included in these subgroups.

The CDR3 regions of human TCRbeta chains were analyzed by immunosequencing. The published analysis was carried out like this. TCRs in the repertoires were matched against a reference library of SARS-CoV-2-specific TCRs that had been generated with the MIRA antigen-specificity platform. Breadth was defined as the fraction of unique TCRs that were SARS-CoV-2-associated. Depth was defined as the fraction of total T cells that were SARS-CoV-2-associated. Using the MIRA data, each spike-specific TCR was assigned both to the spike region to which the TCR was reactive and to a CD4 or CD8 class. Log10-transformed breadth and depth values were compared by one-way ANOVA with Sidak's multiple comparisons tests. TCRdb retrieved this table from immuneACCESS and kept in-frame rearrangements only. Not all clones are present; in checked studies, unresolved V genes account for under half, and no reason is known for the remainder. From that table come the V and J calls and clone size; the DNA was used to work out D and trimming. This sample holds approximately 100,000 clones; 87% were observed only once. The ten biggest clones cover about 2.5% of the sample.

In the case of this clone: What antigen it recognizes has not been identified. The input lacks base qualities; no much larger clone sits a single base away.

Per the publication, the time point label means: about 28 days (+/-7) after the second vaccine dose. Because spike-specific TCR depth and breadth did not differ between the two schedules, AZD1222 recipients who got a second dose at roughly 4 weeks were pooled with those who got a second dose at roughly 12 weeks. Vaccinee samples came from UK trials COV001 and COV002, including a single-blind randomized controlled phase 2/3 trial of AZD1222 (ChAdOx1 nCoV-19) in healthy adults. For TCRbeta chain sequencing, PBMC samples were collected from trial participants at day 0 and at day 28 after the second dose. The CDR3 holds 17 amino acids from the cysteine to the phenylalanine. The retained sequence is limited to the CDR3, 51 bases, with the frame set at the first base. V gives up 4 bases and J gives up 2 bases, and the segment between their germline ends measures 20 bases. CDR1 and CDR2, per the germline V gene, are SGDLS and YYNGEE.

Overall study outcomes, separate from this receptor: No day 14 peak-response samples were available, so repertoires were characterized only after the peak T cell response. After two AZD1222 doses, both the breadth and the depth of spike-specific TCRs were significantly higher than at day 0 and than in MenACWY recipients. Participants were mostly white British, with more females than males. The authors suggested clonal diversity may have been underestimated. Vaccine-associated CD4 TCRs spanned the whole spike protein, with dominant responses in regions 160-218 and 743-854. Reportedly, close to half of the unique spike-specific TCRs recognized epitopes lying outside the regions that are mutated in the B.1.351 and B.1.1.7 variants. Conclusions about previously exposed vaccinees were limited because only six AZD1222 recipients were SARS-CoV-2 seropositive at baseline. In the small 56-69-year group, the increase in depth fell short of significance, most likely because of low power.

The sequence was obtained from an adult who received the AZD1222 COVID-19 vaccine. Sequencing used peripheral blood, obtained 28 days after the second AZD1222 dose. The rearrangement joined TRBV9 to TRBJ2-3; possibly the D gene is TRBD1, per 5 matching bases. The CDR3 in this case is CASSRTRVPGSTDTQYF. The nucleotides read TGTGCCAGCAGCAGGACAAGAGTCCCCGGGTCCACAGATACGCAGTATTTT.